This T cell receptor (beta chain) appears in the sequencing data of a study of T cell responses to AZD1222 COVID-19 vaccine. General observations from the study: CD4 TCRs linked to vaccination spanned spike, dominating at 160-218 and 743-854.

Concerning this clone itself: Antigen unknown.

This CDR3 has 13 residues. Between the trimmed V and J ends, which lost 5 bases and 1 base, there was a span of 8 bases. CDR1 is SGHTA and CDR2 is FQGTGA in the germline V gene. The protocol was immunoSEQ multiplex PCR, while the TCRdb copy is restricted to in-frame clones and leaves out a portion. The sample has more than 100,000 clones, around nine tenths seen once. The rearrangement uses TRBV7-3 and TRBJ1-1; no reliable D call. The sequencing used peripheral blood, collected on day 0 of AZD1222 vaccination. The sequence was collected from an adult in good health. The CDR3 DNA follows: TGTGCCAGCAGCCCTCAGCCGAACACTGAAGCTTTCTTT. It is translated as CASSPQPNTEAFF. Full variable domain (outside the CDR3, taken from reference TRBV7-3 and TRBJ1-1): GAGVSQTPSNKVTEKGKYVELRCDPISGHTALYWYRQSLGQGPEFLIYFQGTGAADDSGLPNDRFFAVRPEGSVSTLKIQRTERGDSAVYLCASSPQPNTEAFFGQGTRLTVV.